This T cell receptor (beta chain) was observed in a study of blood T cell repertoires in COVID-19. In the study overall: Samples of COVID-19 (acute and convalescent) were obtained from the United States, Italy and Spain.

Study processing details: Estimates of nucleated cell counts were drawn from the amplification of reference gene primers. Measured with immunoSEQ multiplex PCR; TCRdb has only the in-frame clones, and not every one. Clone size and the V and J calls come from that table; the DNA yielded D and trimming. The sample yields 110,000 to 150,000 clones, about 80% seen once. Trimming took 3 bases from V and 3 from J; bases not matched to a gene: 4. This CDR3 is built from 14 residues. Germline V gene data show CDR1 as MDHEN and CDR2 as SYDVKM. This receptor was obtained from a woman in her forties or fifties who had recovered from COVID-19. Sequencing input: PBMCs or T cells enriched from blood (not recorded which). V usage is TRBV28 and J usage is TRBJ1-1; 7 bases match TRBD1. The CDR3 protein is CASSLGQQYTEAFF. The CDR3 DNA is TGTGCCAGCAGTTTGGGACAGCAATACACTGAAGCTTTCTTT.